This is a list of T cell receptor beta chains from one sample in a study of cytomegalovirus exposure and HLA in healthy donors. Clones were sequenced by immunoSEQ multiplex PCR, and TCRdb holds only the in-frame ones, with some missing. The table records roughly 100,000 clones, around two thirds of them present only once. The sample was PBMCs. These receptors were taken from a woman aged 45 to 65 in good health and CMV-seronegative. Both conserved end residues are part of each CDR3. Each record gives: clone size, J gene, CDR3 length, D gene, V gene, CDR3 protein, CDR3 DNA. The D gene is left open where the match is weak. Expanded clones get a size class; other rows say once, few or many, or leave the size out.

clone size: .; J gene: TRBJ1-6; CDR3 length: 14; D gene: .; V gene: TRBV27; CDR3 protein: CASSFGVGNSPLHF; CDR3 DNA: TGTGCCAGCAGTTTCGGGGTCGGAAATTCACCCCTCCACTTT
clone size: once; J gene: TRBJ2-2; CDR3 length: 16; D gene: TRBD2; V gene: TRBV7-6; CDR3 protein: CASSGWGLTSTGELFF; CDR3 DNA: TGTGCCAGCAGCGGATGGGGACTAACGAGCACCGGGGAGCTGTTTTTT
clone size: .; J gene: TRBJ2-2; CDR3 length: 16; D gene: .; V gene: TRBV13; CDR3 protein: CASSLRIGGNTGELFF; CDR3 DNA: TGTGCCAGCAGCTTAAGGATAGGGGGGAACACCGGGGAGCTGTTTTTT
clone size: .; J gene: TRBJ1-4; CDR3 length: 18; D gene: TRBD1; V gene: TRBV19; CDR3 protein: CASSIEGAHWATNEKLFF; CDR3 DNA: TGTGCCAGTAGTATTGAGGGGGCGCATTGGGCAACTAATGAAAAACTGTTTTTT
clone size: .; J gene: TRBJ2-1; CDR3 length: 15; D gene: TRBD2; V gene: TRBV6-5; CDR3 protein: CASRETSGRAYEQFF; CDR3 DNA: TGTGCCAGCAGAGAGACTAGCGGGAGGGCCTATGAGCAGTTCTTC
clone size: .; J gene: TRBJ2-2; CDR3 length: 11; D gene: .; V gene: TRBV7-7; CDR3 protein: CASSNTGELFF; CDR3 DNA: TGTGCCAGCAGTAATACCGGGGAGCTGTTTTTT
clone size: .; J gene: TRBJ2-7; CDR3 length: 13; D gene: .; V gene: TRBV28; CDR3 protein: CASSQPGLYEQYF; CDR3 DNA: TGTGCCAGCAGTCAACCGGGACTTTACGAGCAGTACTTC
clone size: .; J gene: TRBJ2-3; CDR3 length: 16; D gene: TRBD1; V gene: TRBV5-1; CDR3 protein: CASSLARDRITDMQYF; CDR3 DNA: TGCGCCAGCAGCTTGGCTCGGGACAGGATCACAGATATGCAGTATTTT
clone size: .; J gene: TRBJ2-3; CDR3 length: 18; D gene: .; V gene: TRBV21-1; CDR3 protein: CASSKECREGSSTDTQYF; CDR3 DNA: TGTGCCAGCAGCAAAGAATGTCGGGAGGGCTCTAGCACAGATACGCAGTATTTT
clone size: .; J gene: TRBJ2-2; CDR3 length: 16; D gene: .; V gene: TRBV11-3; CDR3 protein: CASSLDWGRGTGELFF; CDR3 DNA: TGTGCCAGCAGCTTAGATTGGGGGCGAGGCACCGGGGAGCTGTTTTTT
clone size: .; J gene: TRBJ2-5; CDR3 length: 16; D gene: TRBD2; V gene: TRBV11-1; CDR3 protein: CASSPGAAGGQETQYF; CDR3 DNA: TGTGCCAGCAGCCCAGGGGCGGCGGGAGGCCAAGAGACCCAGTACTTC
clone size: .; J gene: TRBJ1-2; CDR3 length: 13; D gene: TRBD1; V gene: TRBV11-2; CDR3 protein: CASSRDRGLGYTF; CDR3 DNA: TGTGCCAGCAGCCGAGACAGGGGCTTGGGCTACACCTTC
clone size: .; J gene: TRBJ1-1; CDR3 length: 15; D gene: TRBD1; V gene: TRBV2; CDR3 protein: CASSEVHRGHTEAFF; CDR3 DNA: TGTGCCAGCAGTGAAGTCCACAGGGGGCATACTGAAGCTTTCTTT
clone size: once; J gene: TRBJ1-4; CDR3 length: 17; D gene: TRBD1; V gene: TRBV4-3; CDR3 protein: CASSQDGDSYQIEKLFF; CDR3 DNA: TGCGCCAGCAGCCAAGATGGGGACAGCTACCAGATTGAAAAACTGTTTTTT
clone size: .; J gene: TRBJ2-2; CDR3 length: 13; D gene: .; V gene: TRBV4-1; CDR3 protein: CASSPPTGLGLFF; CDR3 DNA: TGCGCCAGCAGCCCCCCGACGGGGTTAGGGCTGTTTTTT
clone size: .; J gene: TRBJ1-5; CDR3 length: 16; D gene: .; V gene: TRBV19; CDR3 protein: CASSRGGGRSNQPQHF; CDR3 DNA: TGTGCCAGTAGTCGCGGCGGGGGTCGGAGCAATCAGCCCCAGCATTTT
clone size: few; J gene: TRBJ2-5; CDR3 length: 16; D gene: TRBD2; V gene: TRBV7-8; CDR3 protein: CASSETSDWFQETQYF; CDR3 DNA: TGTGCCAGCAGCGAAACTAGCGACTGGTTCCAAGAGACCCAGTACTTC
clone size: .; J gene: TRBJ2-2; CDR3 length: 16; D gene: .; V gene: TRBV7-9; CDR3 protein: CASSQGGQGTPGELFF; CDR3 DNA: TGTGCCAGCAGCCAAGGTGGGCAGGGAACGCCCGGGGAGCTGTTTTTT
clone size: .; J gene: TRBJ2-5; CDR3 length: 12; D gene: .; V gene: TRBV7-2; CDR3 protein: CASSLGLETQYF; CDR3 DNA: TGTGCCAGCAGCTTAGGTCTTGAGACCCAGTACTTC
clone size: .; J gene: TRBJ2-1; CDR3 length: 15; D gene: TRBD2; V gene: TRBV13; CDR3 protein: CASSPWTSGNNEQFF; CDR3 DNA: TGTGCCAGCAGCCCCTGGACTAGCGGGAACAATGAGCAGTTCTTC
clone size: .; J gene: TRBJ2-5; CDR3 length: 13; D gene: .; V gene: TRBV6-5; CDR3 protein: CASSYSAGGIQYF; CDR3 DNA: TGTGCCAGCAGTTACTCAGCCGGCGGAATACAGTACTTC
clone size: .; J gene: TRBJ2-1; CDR3 length: 14; D gene: TRBD2; V gene: TRBV27; CDR3 protein: CASSLVGGPYEQFF; CDR3 DNA: TGTGCCAGCAGTTTAGTGGGAGGGCCGTATGAGCAGTTCTTC
clone size: .; J gene: TRBJ1-6; CDR3 length: 15; D gene: TRBD1; V gene: TRBV28; CDR3 protein: CASSPTGARNSPLHF; CDR3 DNA: TGTGCCAGCAGTCCTACAGGGGCACGCAATTCACCCCTCCACTTT
clone size: few; J gene: TRBJ2-5; CDR3 length: 14; D gene: TRBD1; V gene: TRBV10-3; CDR3 protein: CAISSGTVQETQYF; CDR3 DNA: TGTGCCATCAGTTCCGGGACAGTTCAAGAGACCCAGTACTTC
clone size: .; J gene: TRBJ2-1; CDR3 length: 16; D gene: TRBD2; V gene: TRBV6-5; CDR3 protein: CASSYEASGRAYEQFF; CDR3 DNA: TGTGCCAGCAGTTACGAGGCTAGCGGGAGGGCATATGAGCAGTTCTTC
clone size: .; J gene: TRBJ2-2; CDR3 length: 12; D gene: .; V gene: TRBV2; CDR3 protein: CASTEGAGELFF; CDR3 DNA: TGTGCCAGCACCGAGGGGGCCGGGGAGCTGTTTTTT
clone size: .; J gene: TRBJ2-7; CDR3 length: 16; D gene: .; V gene: TRBV9; CDR3 protein: CASSVGPPGLTYEQYF; CDR3 DNA: TGTGCCAGCAGCGTAGGACCCCCGGGACTCACCTACGAGCAGTACTTC
clone size: .; J gene: TRBJ2-5; CDR3 length: 16; D gene: .; V gene: TRBV14; CDR3 protein: CASSQSHWTIRETQYF; CDR3 DNA: TGTGCCAGCAGCCAATCCCACTGGACAATCCGGGAGACCCAGTACTTC
clone size: .; J gene: TRBJ1-2; CDR3 length: 17; D gene: TRBD1; V gene: TRBV4-2; CDR3 protein: CASSQESVGTGLYGYTF; CDR3 DNA: TGTGCCAGCAGCCAAGAGTCGGTCGGGACAGGGCTCTATGGCTACACCTTC
clone size: .; J gene: TRBJ2-1; CDR3 length: 14; D gene: .; V gene: TRBV7-7; CDR3 protein: CASSSLTAYNEQFF; CDR3 DNA: TGTGCTAGCAGCTCCTTGACAGCCTACAATGAGCAGTTCTTC
clone size: .; J gene: TRBJ2-2; CDR3 length: 14; D gene: .; V gene: TRBV5-6; CDR3 protein: CASSSGLVSGELFF; CDR3 DNA: TGTGCCAGCAGCTCTGGCCTAGTTTCCGGGGAGCTGTTTTTT
clone size: .; J gene: TRBJ2-7; CDR3 length: 14; D gene: TRBD2; V gene: TRBV7-2; CDR3 protein: CASSLSAGGSEQYF; CDR3 DNA: TGTGCCAGCAGCTTATCAGCGGGAGGGTCCGAGCAGTACTTC
clone size: .; J gene: TRBJ2-5; CDR3 length: 16; D gene: .; V gene: TRBV6-6; CDR3 protein: CASSYSTQGRGKTQYF; CDR3 DNA: TGTGCCAGCAGTTACTCGACCCAGGGGAGGGGGAAGACCCAGTACTTC
clone size: .; J gene: TRBJ2-7; CDR3 length: 15; D gene: TRBD2; V gene: TRBV5-1; CDR3 protein: CASSEGTSASYEQYF; CDR3 DNA: TGCGCCAGCAGCGAAGGGACTAGCGCCTCCTACGAGCAGTACTTC
clone size: .; J gene: TRBJ1-5; CDR3 length: 15; D gene: .; V gene: TRBV5-6; CDR3 protein: CASSISGGSNQPQHF; CDR3 DNA: TGTGCCAGCAGTATTTCGGGGGGAAGCAATCAGCCCCAGCATTTT
clone size: .; J gene: TRBJ2-1; CDR3 length: 16; D gene: TRBD2; V gene: TRBV7-6; CDR3 protein: CASSSPDLTGTSEQFF; CDR3 DNA: TGTGCCAGCAGCTCCCCAGACTTAACAGGGACTAGTGAGCAGTTCTTC
clone size: .; J gene: TRBJ2-3; CDR3 length: 16; D gene: TRBD2; V gene: TRBV29-1; CDR3 protein: CSVDGTSGGVTDTQYF; CDR3 DNA: TGCAGCGTCGATGGGACTAGCGGGGGAGTTACAGATACGCAGTATTTT